This TCR beta chain was found in a study of T-cell memory formation after mild COVID-19. Study-level background: TCR clusters largely stayed donor specific. Study-wide results and limits: Later expanders leaned CD4+, whereas day 15 to 85 contracting clones were balanced CD4/CD8. A subset of responding clones appeared in pre-infection memory, suggesting cross-reactive memory joined.

Sample barcodes and UMIs were carried by the TCR alpha and TCR beta cDNA libraries that 5'RACE generated with constant-segment primers. TCRdb independently ran MiXCR on the 5' RACE reads; one entry per CDR3 protein. The top ten clones hold 8.1% of a sample with 530,000 or so distinct CDR3 sequences, about 18% of them seen once. Concerning this clonotype: Its antigen remains unidentified.

The V gene's germline CDR1 is GTSNPN and CDR2 SVGIG (reference sequence). The junction had 3 bases not matched to a gene; V was cut back by 2 bases and J by 3 bases. This CDR3 is 13 amino acids long. The chain couples TRBV30 to TRBJ1-1; 7 bases are shared with TRBD1. Sequencing used PBMCs or a T cell subset sorted from them (not recorded which). This receptor was taken from an adult woman who had mild COVID-19 (a few samples of this study predate the infection). Cell type and time point are not known. CDR3 nucleotides: TGTGCCTGGAGTTACAGGGGAGACACTGAAGCTTTCTTT. Translating it yields CAWSYRGDTEAFF.